This T cell receptor beta chain was sequenced for a study of T cell changes during pregnancy in multiple sclerosis. With V trimmed by 0 bases and J by 11 bases, 12 bases remained unmatched. There are 15 residues in the CDR3. CDR1 MNHNS and CDR2 SASEGT come from the germline V gene. The data were produced by immunoSEQ multiplex PCR, yet TCRdb's version contains in-frame clones alone and is incomplete. The top ten clones hold less than 2% of a sample with around 60,000 clones, roughly 93% of them seen once. This TCR came from a female donor with multiple sclerosis, enrolled in a pregnancy study. V gene TRBV6-1 combines with J gene TRBJ1-1, with 7 bases matching TRBD1. The starting material was peripheral blood, obtained after pregnancy. The CDR3 reads CASSEALGQAGGAFF. Here the CDR3 DNA reads TGTGCCAGCAGTGAAGCGCTCGGACAGGCTGGTGGCGCTTTCTTT.